The present entry profiles one T cell receptor beta chain with its context. TCRdb keeps only in-frame clones here, not all; method: immunoSEQ multiplex PCR. The sample carries about 16,000 clones, roughly 86% recorded once. This sample stems from a study of OX40 agonist ivuxolimab in advanced cancers. Germline values: CDR1 SGHTA, CDR2 FQGNSA. The CDR3 covers 15 residues. After removal of 3 bases from V and 5 bases from J, the junction contained 5 bases not matched to a gene. This receptor was taken from an adult with an advanced solid tumor such as melanoma, head and neck, liver or kidney cancer. Here the sequenced sample was CD4+ or CD8+ T cells sorted from blood, taken in a trial of the OX40 agonist ivuxolimab. This chain joins TRBV7-2 and TRBJ1-4, with 8 bases fitting TRBD1. The CDR3 bases are TGTGCCAGCAGCTTGGCAGGGGGCGGGAATGAAAAACTGTTTTTT. Protein product: CASSLAGGGNEKLFF.